These 19 T cell receptor beta chains came from one sample sequenced in a study of T cell responses to AZD1222 COVID-19 vaccine. TCRdb keeps only in-frame clones here, not all; method: immunoSEQ multiplex PCR. Of 110,000 to 150,000 clones in the sample, approximately 90% are singletons; the top ten hold around 3.6%. The source was peripheral blood, collected on day 0 of AZD1222 vaccination. The receptors here all came from an adult in good health.

The V and J genes are TRBV9 and TRBJ2-1; 8 bases are a match to TRBD2. V shed 0 bases, J shed 0 bases, and the junction held 14 bases outside the gene matches. CDR1 is SGDLS and CDR2 is YYNGEE in the germline V gene. The CDR3 length is 20 residues. CDR3 residues: CASSVEGGRTRIGSYNEQFF. The CDR3 DNA reads as TGTGCCAGCAGCGTAGAAGGCGGGAGGACTCGAATAGGCTCCTACAATGAGCAGTTCTTC.

The V gene is TRBV7-2, the J gene TRBJ2-7; D may be TRBD1 or TRBD2 (5 bases each). V was cut by 1 base and J by 0 bases, with 16 bases left in between. There are 17 residues in the CDR3. Germline loops: CDR1 SGHTA, CDR2 FQGNSA. The CDR3 here is CASSLGSSGTSSYEQYF. The CDR3 DNA sequence: TGTGCCAGCAGCTTAGGGTCGTCCGGGACCTCCTCCTACGAGCAGTACTTC.

This chain uses TRBV7-3 with TRBJ2-1, with D possibly matching TRBD2 (5 bases). The germline V gene has CDR1 SGHTA and CDR2 FQGTGA. The CDR3 runs 14 residues. V gave up 0 bases and J gave up 4 bases, with 7 bases separating them. The CDR3 DNA follows: TGTGCCAGCAGCTTAACTAGCGCATACAATGAGCAGTTCTTC. This sequence encodes CASSLTSAYNEQFF.

The V and J genes are TRBV2 and TRBJ2-2, with D unresolved. The CDR3 totals 15 residues. In germline, CDR1 is SNHLY, CDR2 FYNNEI. Trimming took off 6 bases at V and 3 bases at J, with 14 bases between the two ends. CDR3 sequence reads: CASSERSGYTGELFF. CDR3 DNA: TGTGCCAGCAGCGAAAGATCGGGCTACACCGGGGAGCTGTTTTTT.

The chain joins TRBV4-2 to TRBJ1-5; 8 bases match TRBD1. Trimming cost V 6 bases and J 7 bases; bases outside gene matches: 11. The CDR3 sequence is 15 residues long. The germline CDR1 and CDR2 sequences are LGHNA and YNFKEQ. CDR3 in DNA: TGTGCCAGCAGAAGGACAGGGTCCAATTGGCAGCCCCAGCATTTT. It specifies CASRRTGSNWQPQHF.

This clone was counted only a few times. This chain joins TRBV4-2 and TRBJ2-5, with D possibly called TRBD1 or TRBD2 (6 bases each). Looked up from germline, CDR1 is LGHNA and CDR2 is YNFKEQ. The CDR3 has 15 residues. V lost 1 base and J lost 2, with 11 bases in between. CDR3 sequence: CASSQVGGGQETQYF. The CDR3 DNA reads TGTGCCAGCAGCCAAGTCGGGGGCGGGCAAGAGACCCAGTACTTC.

V and J are TRBV6-2 or TRBV6-3 and TRBJ2-2, with 12 bases aligning to TRBD2. This CDR3 has 17 amino acids. J was trimmed by 5 bases and V by 6 bases; bases with no gene match: 10. CDR1 and CDR2 (germline): MNHEY, SVGEGT. The CDR3 DNA is TGTGCCAGCAGCCTCACACTAGCGGGAGGCAGGACCGGGGAGCTGTTTTTT. It translates to CASSLTLAGGRTGELFF.

The rearrangement links TRBV7-9 to TRBJ1-6; D unresolved. V was trimmed by 2 bases and J by 7 bases, leaving 12 bases between them. Looked up from germline, CDR1 is SEHNR and CDR2 is FQNEAQ (reference sequence). CDR3 length: 15 residues. CDR3 coding DNA: TGTGCCAGCAGCTTACCCAGAACTAAGAATTCACCCCTCCACTTT. Its translation: CASSLPRTKNSPLHF.

V usage is TRBV7-9 and J usage is TRBJ2-5; tentatively, D is TRBD1 or TRBD2 (7 bases each). Between the trimmed V and J ends, which lost 5 bases and 0 bases, there was a span of 22 bases. CDR3 length: 18 residues. Germline values: CDR1 SEHNR, CDR2 FQNEAQ (reference sequence). Here the CDR3 reads CASSVPVQRDRHQETQYF. The CDR3 DNA is TGTGCCAGCAGCGTACCTGTCCAGCGGGACAGACACCAAGAGACCCAGTACTTC.

CDR3 coding DNA: TGCAGCGTCCCGGACTCTGGAAACACCATATATTTT. It translates to CSVPDSGNTIYF. The V and J genes are TRBV29-1 and TRBJ1-3; no reliable D call. V gave up 6 bases and J gave up 0 bases, with 6 bases separating them. The CDR3 contains 12 residues. The germline V gene encodes CDR1 SQVTM and CDR2 ANQGSEA.

The CDR3 loop reads CAPGEGQETSTDTQYF. CDR3 DNA sequence: TGTGCCCCCGGGGAGGGACAGGAGACTAGCACAGATACGCAGTATTTT. The chain recombines TRBV19 with TRBJ2-3; perhaps TRBD1 as D (8 bases). The CDR3 runs 16 residues. Germline assignment: CDR1 LNHDA and CDR2 SQIVND (reference sequence). Deletions cut 11 bases from V and 0 bases from J, with 21 bases between.

This rearrangement joins TRBV7-9 to TRBJ1-2, with 9 positions matching TRBD1. This CDR3 is 13 amino acids long. Germline CDR1 and CDR2: SEHNR and FQNEAQ (reference sequence). V lost 5 bases to trimming and J lost 4 bases; unmatched junction nucleotides: 2. CDR3 loop: CASSGDRVYGYTF. In nucleotides, the CDR3 is TGTGCCAGCAGCGGGGACAGGGTCTATGGCTACACCTTC.

This clone was seen once. The chain employs TRBV9 and TRBJ2-7; 10 bases are a match to TRBD2. The junction had 2 bases not matched to a gene; V was cut back by 0 bases and J by 2 bases. CDR1 is SGDLS, CDR2 YYNGEE, per germline. The CDR3 is 15 amino acids. The CDR3 loop is CASSVGSGGAYEQYF. The CDR3 bases are TGTGCCAGCAGCGTAGGGAGCGGGGGGGCCTACGAGCAGTACTTC.

This clone has just one count. The CDR3 reads CASSQDGLSGDTYNEQFF. CDR3 sequence (DNA): TGTGCCAGCAGCCAAGATGGTCTGTCCGGGGACACCTACAATGAGCAGTTCTTC. This chain joins TRBV4-2 and TRBJ2-1, with D maybe TRBD1 (6 bases). In germline, CDR1 is LGHNA, CDR2 YNFKEQ. The CDR3 sequence is 18 residues long. Trimming took off 0 bases at V and 2 bases at J, with 17 bases between the two ends.

J is TRBJ2-7 and V is TRBV7-8, with a possible D match to TRBD2 (6 bases). V dropped 4 bases and J dropped 3 bases, with 16 bases sitting between them. Germline CDR1 reads SGHVS; CDR2 reads FQNEAQ. The CDR3 loop spans 15 amino acids. The CDR3, as DNA: TGTGCCAGCAGCTCCTTTGGAGGGGAGATCTACGAGCAGTACTTC. The encoded protein is CASSSFGGEIYEQYF.

This chain joins TRBV5-4 and TRBJ2-1; D is tentatively TRBD1 or TRBD2 (5 bases each). CDR1 is SGHNT, CDR2 YYREEE, per germline (reference sequence). The CDR3 spans 14 residues. V shed 5 bases and J shed 7 bases, with 16 bases lying between them. The CDR3 nucleotides are TGTGCCAGCAGGGGGTCGGGACCTGGGAATGAGCAGTTCTTC. Translating it yields CASRGSGPGNEQFF. Based on the CDR3 plus reference TRBV5-4 and TRBJ2-1, the full variable domain is ETGVTQSPTHLIKTRGQQVTLRCSSQSGHNTVSWYQQALGQGPQFIFQYYREEENGRGNFPPRFSGLQFPNYSSELNVNALELDDSALYLCASRGSGPGNEQFFGPGTRLTVL.

J is TRBJ1-2 and V is TRBV25-1; 7 bases line up with TRBD1. V shed 5 bases and J 8 bases; nucleotides not matched to a gene: 11. CDR3 length: 14 residues. The germline gives CDR1 MGHDK, CDR2 SYGVNS. This CDR3 is CASSQTGDSGGYTF. CDR3 bases: TGTGCCAGCAGTCAAACAGGGGATTCCGGCGGCTACACCTTC.

This chain uses TRBV4-2 with TRBJ1-4; D not certain. CDR3 length equals 14 residues. Germline loops: CDR1 LGHNA, CDR2 YNFKEQ. Trimming shortened V by 3 bases and J by 8 bases, and 13 bases separated the two germline ends. DNA of the CDR3: TGTGCCAGCAGCCAGGCTTGGGGTGGGGAAAAACTGTTTTTT. Translating it yields CASSQAWGGEKLFF.

The J gene is TRBJ2-2, the V gene TRBV7-3; D is unclear. CDR3 size: 16 residues. V was trimmed by 5 bases and J by 6 bases, leaving 19 bases between them. Looked up from germline, CDR1 is SGHTA and CDR2 is FQGTGA. The CDR3 loop reads CASSPWGSRSPGELFF. CDR3 nucleotide sequence: TGTGCCAGCAGCCCTTGGGGTTCAAGGTCCCCCGGGGAGCTGTTTTTT.